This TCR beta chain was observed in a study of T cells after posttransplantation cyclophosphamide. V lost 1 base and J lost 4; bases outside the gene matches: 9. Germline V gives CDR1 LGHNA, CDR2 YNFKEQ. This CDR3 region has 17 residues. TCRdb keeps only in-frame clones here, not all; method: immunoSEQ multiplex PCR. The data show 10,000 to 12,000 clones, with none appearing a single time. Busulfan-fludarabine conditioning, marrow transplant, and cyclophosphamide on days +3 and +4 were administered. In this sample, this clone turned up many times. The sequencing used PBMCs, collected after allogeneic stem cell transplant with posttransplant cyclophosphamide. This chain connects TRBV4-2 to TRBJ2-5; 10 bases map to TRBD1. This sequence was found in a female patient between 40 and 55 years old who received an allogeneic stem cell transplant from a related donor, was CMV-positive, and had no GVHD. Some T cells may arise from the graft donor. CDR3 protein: CASSQALTGGGRETQYF. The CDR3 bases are TGTGCCAGCAGCCAAGCACTGACAGGGGGCGGGCGAGAGACCCAGTACTTC.